The 10 T cell receptor beta chains in this list originate from one sample, sequenced in a study of cytomegalovirus exposure and HLA in healthy donors. PCR primers comprised 60 Vbeta and 13 Jbeta primers. Some clones are missing from TCRdb's copy, which holds only in-frame ones; the method was immunoSEQ multiplex PCR. The sample has over 200,000 clones; around 85% are singletons. Sequences were obtained from PBMCs. These receptor sequences come from a human donor in good health.

The sample holds one count of this clone. The J gene is TRBJ2-7, the V gene TRBV6-6; TRBD2 might be the D (5 bases). From germline, CDR1 is MNHNY and CDR2 SVGAGI (reference sequence). The CDR3 is made up of 12 amino acids. V dropped 8 bases and J dropped 2 bases, with 10 bases sitting between them. CDR3 residues: CASFGETYEQYF. DNA of the CDR3: TGTGCCAGCTTCGGGGAGACCTACGAGCAGTACTTC.

The chain employs TRBV21-1 and TRBJ1-1. TRBV21-1 is marked as a pseudogene. The CDR3 has 17 amino acids. The CDR3 reads CASSKEIHAEMNTEAFF. CDR3 sequence (DNA): TGTGCCAGCAGCAAAGAAATTCATGCGGAGATGAACACTGAAGCTTTCTTT.

This rearrangement joins TRBV2 to TRBJ2-1; 7 bases fit TRBD1. Germline CDR1 SNHLY, CDR2 FYNNEI. After removal of 2 bases from V and 6 bases from J, the junction contained 10 bases not matched to a gene. The CDR3 has 16 amino acids. CDR3 amino acids: CASSELGQLGGNEQFF. The CDR3 region has the DNA TGTGCCAGCAGTGAATTGGGACAGTTAGGTGGCAATGAGCAGTTCTTC.

CDR3 region: CASSLTPGEGDEQFF. The CDR3 DNA reads as TGTGCCAGCAGCTTAACACCGGGAGAAGGGGATGAGCAGTTCTTC. J is TRBJ2-1 and V is TRBV7-6; possibly TRBD2 for D (6 bases). The V end lost 2 bases, the J end lost 8 bases, and 16 bases lay between the germline ends. The CDR3 has 15 amino acids. The germline V gene encodes CDR1 SGHVS and CDR2 FNYEAQ.

The V and J genes are TRBV25-1 and TRBJ2-1, with no clear D. Germline-derived CDR1 and CDR2 are MGHDK and SYGVNS. Trimming took 6 bases from V and 4 from J, leaving 4 bases between them. The CDR3 loop spans 11 amino acids. In DNA form, the CDR3 reads TGTGCCAGCAGCTTATACAATGAGCAGTTCTTC. This gives the protein CASSLYNEQFF. The full variable domain, completed using reference TRBV25-1 and TRBJ2-1, is EADIYQTPRYLVIGTGKKITLECSQTMGHDKMYWYQQDPGMELHLIHYSYGVNSTEKGDLSSESTVSRIRTEHFPLTLESARPSHTSQYLCASSLYNEQFFGPGTRLTVL.

V gene TRBV2 combines with J gene TRBJ2-3; 8 nucleotides agree with TRBD1. The germline gives CDR1 SNHLY, CDR2 FYNNEI. The CDR3 loop spans 14 amino acids. V dropped 4 bases and J dropped 5; count of bases not matched to a gene: 5. CDR3 amino acids: CASSVDRVLDTQYF. CDR3 sequence (DNA): TGTGCCAGCAGTGTGGACAGGGTGTTAGATACGCAGTATTTT.

This clone has just a few counts. This sequence joins TRBV15 and TRBJ2-7, with TRBD2 matching over 8 bases. Germline V gene lookup returns CDR1 LNHNV and CDR2 YYDKDF (reference sequence). The CDR3 runs 14 residues. The trim removed 5 bases at V and 0 bases at J, leaving 3 bases unmatched. The CDR3 region has the DNA TGTGCCACCAGCGGCAGCGGGAGCTCCTACGAGCAGTACTTC. Protein sequence: CATSGSGSSYEQYF.

This clone was counted a single time. J is TRBJ1-2 and V is TRBV4-1; D is perhaps TRBD1 (6 bases). CDR1 and CDR2 (germline): MGHRA, YSYEKL. Trimming took off 4 bases at V and 7 bases at J, with 19 bases between the two ends. This CDR3 region has 15 residues. The CDR3 loop reads CASSRQQTGSGGYTF. CDR3 DNA: TGCGCCAGCAGCCGACAGCAAACAGGGTCTGGTGGCTACACCTTC.

The chain couples TRBV19 to TRBJ2-5; D remains ambiguous. Germline CDR1 reads LNHDA; CDR2 reads SQIVND (reference sequence). The V end lost 6 bases, the J end lost 5 bases, and 19 bases lay between the germline ends. CDR3 size: 15 residues. CDR3 amino acids: CASSTNSGSGETQYF. The CDR3 nucleotides are TGTGCCAGTAGCACTAATAGTGGATCTGGGGAGACCCAGTACTTC. Full variable domain (missing parts from reference TRBV19 and TRBJ2-5): DGGITQSPKYLFRKEGQNVTLSCEQNLNHDAMYWYRQDPGQGLRLIYYSQIVNDFQKGDIAEGYSVSREKKESFPLTVTSAQKNPTAFYLCASSTNSGSGETQYFGPGTRLLVL.

This clone was detected only a few times. The chain couples TRBV6-1 to TRBJ1-3; D may be TRBD1 (5 bases). The ends were cut back, 5 bases at V and 5 bases at J, with 13 bases in the middle. CDR1 MNHNS and CDR2 SASEGT come from the germline V gene. The CDR3 sequence is 14 residues long. The CDR3 here is CASSPREDRNTIYF. CDR3 DNA sequence: TGTGCCAGCAGTCCCAGGGAGGATCGAAACACCATATATTTT.